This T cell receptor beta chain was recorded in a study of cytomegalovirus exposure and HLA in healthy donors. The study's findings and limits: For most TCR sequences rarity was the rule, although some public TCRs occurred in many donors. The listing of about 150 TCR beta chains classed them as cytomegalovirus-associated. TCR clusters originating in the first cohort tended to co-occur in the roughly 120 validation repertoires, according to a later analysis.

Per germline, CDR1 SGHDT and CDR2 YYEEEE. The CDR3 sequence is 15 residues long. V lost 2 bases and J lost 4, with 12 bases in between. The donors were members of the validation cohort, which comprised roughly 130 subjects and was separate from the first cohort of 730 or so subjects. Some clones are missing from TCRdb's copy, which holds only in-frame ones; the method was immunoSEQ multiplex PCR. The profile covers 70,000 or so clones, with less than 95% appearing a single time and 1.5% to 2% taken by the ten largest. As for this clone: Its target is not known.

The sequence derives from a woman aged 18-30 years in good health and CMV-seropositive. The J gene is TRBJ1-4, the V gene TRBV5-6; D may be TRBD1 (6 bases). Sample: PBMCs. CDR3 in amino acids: CASSLGGTLNEKLFF. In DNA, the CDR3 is TGTGCCAGCAGCTTAGGTGGGACACTTAATGAAAAACTGTTTTTT.